What follows is one T cell receptor beta chain and its context. The data originate from a study of technical replicates of blood from a handful of donors. Method: immunoSEQ multiplex PCR; TCRdb's copy keeps in-frame clones and lacks some. The profile shows 74,000 or so clones, about 96% of them singletons. V lost 2 bases to trimming and J lost 8 bases, with 10 bases between them. This CDR3 is 13 amino acids long. The germline V gene encodes CDR1 MNHEY and CDR2 SMNVEV (reference sequence). Sequencing used T cells isolated from PBMCs. The receptor's source is a human donor in good health. J is TRBJ2-1 and V is TRBV27; tentatively, D is TRBD2 (5 bases). CDR3 protein: CASSLKDSDEQFF. The CDR3 DNA follows: TGTGCCAGCAGTTTAAAGGACTCCGATGAGCAGTTCTTC.